This entry concerns a single T cell receptor beta chain. What this receptor recognizes is not known. Qualities for individual bases were not recorded, and no much larger clone is one base off. The library was built by means of RACE. The reads were generated on a NextSeq 500. During library preparation, unique molecular identifiers were attached to individual cDNA molecules so that TCRs could be counted in a quantitative, reproducible way. Each blood RNA sample was used to sequence both TCR alpha and TCR beta chains. The source study handled its data this way. A median of roughly 98,000 TCRs per sample was observed, with a range of about 20,000 to 750,000. V, J and CDR3 annotation of the TCR reads was carried out using the Decombinator software suite. For the PS versus PT1 abundance plots, all samples were subsampled to the same number of TCRs (28,000). TCRs were defined as expanded if absent before sensitization and observed at least eight times at the 2-week time point. The public reads were run again by TCRdb, first through fastp at Q25 and then through MiXCR, and only productive beta chains were kept. Rows are unified per CDR3 protein, each entry keeping the most common DNA and genes. The authors' filters were not applied to this entry. The sample yields over 130,000 distinct CDR3 sequences; about an eighth were counted once. The leading ten clones occupy around 1.4% of the sample.

V is clipped by 2 bases and J by 12 bases, and the sequence between their germline boundaries is 23 bases long. The CDR3, cysteine through phenylalanine, is 16 amino acids long. Only the CDR3 DNA is retained, 48 bases long and in frame from the first base. CDR1 MNHEY and CDR2 SVGEGT were looked up in the germline V gene. Sample time point, as interpreted from the label and publication: patch test 2, 6 weeks after DPC sensitization. The treatment or condition label here, explained by the study, means: therapeutic diphenylcyclopropenone sensitization with weekly scalp DPC. At every patch-test visit, the blood draw took place before the patch test was put on. To be eligible, patients had to be aged 18 to 70, diagnosed with alopecia and judged suitable for DPC therapy, while pregnant patients were excluded. Total RNA was extracted from unfractionated whole blood collected in Tempus Blood RNA tubes. This sample is part of a study of human T cells and chemical hapten exposure (dated by TCRdb to about 2021). Regarding the study in general: For sensitization, 2% DPC in acetone was applied to a 2 cm by 2 cm area of upper inner arm skin. Weekly therapeutic DPC doses were additionally applied to the scalp of patients throughout the approximately 23-week study period. Patch testing was done on the upper back using Finn chambers containing 0.01% DPC, and results were scored after 6 days according to International Contact Dermatitis Research Group standards. Alopecia areata with under or over 50% scalp involvement, alopecia totalis and alopecia universalis were represented in the patient cohort, which was mostly female. Libraries were pooled for sequencing, and variation in per-sample TCR yields was attributed mainly to small differences in library volumes within the pool. Peripheral blood TCR repertoire changes were tracked in vivo in alopecia patients during primary and secondary sensitization to the hapten diphenylcyclopropenone (DPC). Blood samples were taken from patients before sensitization (week 0) and then at 2, 6 and about 24 weeks after DPC sensitization. Nearly 30 alopecia patients provided blood for TCR sequencing at one to four time points (pre-sensitization, 2, 6 and 24 weeks). On the study overall, not on this receptor specifically: Alopecia, a presumed autoimmune disease, was present in all patients, so the immune response of the patients might differ from that of healthy individuals. Patch test score correlated positively with the number of PT1 expanded TCRs, reaching significance at thresholds 8, 16 and 32 but not at 4. Expanded TCRs formed significantly more large CDR3 similarity clusters than pre-sensitization or healthy control sets, consistent with antigen-driven responses. DPC sensitization did not change how many TCRs were above 1 in 1000 frequency, and no evidence was found of alterations in global repertoire structure. Repeated subsampling changed both the strength of the expansion versus patch-test correlation and the threshold at which that correlation became significant.

This TCR derives from a woman aged 45-59 years with alopecia areata. Some clones in this sample may be carry-over from other donors' samples. Here the sequenced sample was whole blood, taken in connection with sensitization to the hapten diphenylcyclopropenone (DPC). The chain links TRBV6-2 or TRBV6-3 with TRBJ2-1; matching of 5 bases hints at TRBD2 as the D gene. The CDR3 region reads CASSYGRGPPRGRQFF. The base sequence is TGTGCCAGCAGTTACGGGAGAGGACCCCCTCGTGGTCGGCAGTTCTTC.